This passage covers 3 T cell receptor beta chains from one sample sequenced in a study of response to subunit inactivated influenza vaccine. TCRdb redid the calling of the RT-PCR reads with MiXCR, one entry per CDR3 protein. The profile covers a few hundred thousand distinct CDR3 sequences, with around 15% appearing a single time and 11% taken by the ten largest. The material was PBMCs from blood, obtained 11 to 12 days after vaccination. Receptors were obtained from a man in his fifties who received an inactivated influenza vaccine.

This clonotype showed up just a few times. The chain uses TRBV10-3 and TRBJ2-1; 8 bases match TRBD1. The V and J ends lost 2 bases and 8 bases, in that order; junction bases with no gene match: 8. The CDR3 extends over 15 amino acids. CDR1 ENHRY and CDR2 SYGVKD come from the germline V gene. DNA of the CDR3: TGTGCCATCAGTGAGCCAGGACAGGGTATCGATGAGCAGTTCTTC. Amino acid sequence: CAISEPGQGIDEQFF.

J is TRBJ2-2 and V is TRBV6-5; 10 bases agree with TRBD1. CDR1 is MNHEY, CDR2 SVGAGI, per germline. This CDR3 contains 17 residues. V gave up 0 bases and J gave up 4 bases; unmatched junction bases: 5. Here the CDR3 DNA reads TGTGCCAGCAGTTACTCGATACGGACAGGGGGCACCGGGGAGCTGTTTTTT. It yields the protein CASSYSIRTGGTGELFF.

This clonotype appeared a few times. This chain connects TRBV6-6 to TRBJ1-1; D gene ambiguous. V was shortened by 2 bases and J by 5 bases, with 9 bases between the two germline ends. The CDR3 spans 13 residues. CDR1 is MNHNY and CDR2 is SVGAGI in the germline V gene (reference sequence). In DNA form, the CDR3 reads TGTGCCAGCAGTTACGAGTTCGGAACTGAAGCTTTCTTT. Its translation is CASSYEFGTEAFF.